These 13 T cell receptor beta chains came from one sample sequenced in a study of shared clonotypes between healthy human individuals (dated by TCRdb to the early 2020s). The method was the immunoSEQ multiplex PCR assay. TCRdb carries this immuneACCESS record with in-frame sequences only. Its versions omit some clonotypes, under half of them owing to an unresolved V gene in the studies checked, with the rest unexplained. This sample gives about 2.4 million clones in total; around 90% of them show up just once. Over 0.12% of the sample is in the top ten clones. The material sequenced was naive CD4+ T cells sorted from blood. Explained via the paper, the cell subset or site label denotes: CD45RA+ positively selected. Every receptor here comes from a man between 18 and 35 years old in good health.

V is TRBV30 and J is TRBJ2-1; TRBD1 matches 12 bases. With V trimmed by 4 bases and J by 2 bases, 9 bases remained unmatched. Germline-derived CDR1 and CDR2 are GTSNPN and SVGIG (reference sequence). CDR3 length equals 17 residues. The chain's CDR3 is CAWIGGQGALAYNEQFF. The CDR3 nucleotides read TGTGCCTGGATTGGGGGACAGGGGGCACTCGCCTACAATGAGCAGTTCTTC.

CDR3 sequence: CASSQDNRESREQYF. CDR3 nucleotides: TGCGCCAGCAGCCAAGATAACCGGGAGTCGCGCGAGCAGTACTTC. The chain uses TRBV4-1 and TRBJ2-7, with D maybe TRBD2 (6 bases). V gave up 0 bases and J gave up 6 bases, with 15 bases separating them. Germline assignment: CDR1 MGHRA and CDR2 YSYEKL. This CDR3 is built from 15 residues.

This chain links TRBV2 with TRBJ2-5; D may be TRBD1 (6 bases). The germline CDR1 and CDR2 sequences are SNHLY and FYNNEI. CDR3 size: 15 residues. V lost 2 bases, J lost 5 bases, and 15 bases lay in between. The DNA for the CDR3 is TGTGCCAGCAGTGAAAGTGGGACACCTTTCGAGACCCAGTACTTC. It translates to CASSESGTPFETQYF.

The chain has TRBV28 and TRBJ2-5, with 10 bases aligning to TRBD2. Germline-derived CDR1 and CDR2 are MDHEN and SYDVKM. Trimming removed 6 bases from V and 5 bases from J; junction bases left unmatched: 12. The CDR3 is 16 amino acids. CDR3: CASSYGASGGGETQYF. The CDR3 DNA sequence: TGTGCCAGCAGCTACGGGGCTAGCGGGGGCGGGGAGACCCAGTACTTC.

The genes are TRBV2 and TRBJ2-2, with 9 bases lining up with TRBD1. The CDR3 loop spans 14 amino acids. J was trimmed by 7 bases and V by 7 bases; bases with no gene match: 7. Germline assignment: CDR1 SNHLY and CDR2 FYNNEI. The CDR3 bases are TGTGCCAGCAACCCACAGGGGGCAGGCGGGGAGCTGTTTTTT. Residues: CASNPQGAGGELFF.

The chain recombines TRBV25-1 with TRBJ2-1, with a weak D call TRBD2 (5 bases). The V end lost 4 bases, the J end lost 9 bases, and 7 bases lay between the germline ends. The CDR3 is 11 amino acids. CDR1 and CDR2 (germline): MGHDK, SYGVNS. This CDR3 reads CASSGRGEQFF. CDR3 DNA sequence: TGTGCCAGCAGTGGTCGGGGTGAGCAGTTCTTC.

The chain combines TRBV5-4 with TRBJ2-5; 7 positions match TRBD2. V lost 4 bases, J lost 3 bases, and 6 bases stayed unmatched. Germline V CDR1 and CDR2: SGHNT, YYREEE (reference sequence). The CDR3 loop spans 14 amino acids. For the CDR3, the DNA is TGTGCCAGCAGCAAATCCGGGACTAAAGAGACCCAGTACTTC. It specifies CASSKSGTKETQYF. Based on the CDR3 plus reference TRBV5-4 and TRBJ2-5, the full variable domain is ETGVTQSPTHLIKTRGQQVTLRCSSQSGHNTVSWYQQALGQGPQFIFQYYREEENGRGNFPPRFSGLQFPNYSSELNVNALELDDSALYLCASSKSGTKETQYFGPGTRLLVL.

The rearrangement links TRBV10-3 to TRBJ1-5; D ambiguous. The CDR3 spans 18 residues. Per the germline V gene, CDR1 is ENHRY and CDR2 is SYGVKD. Trimming shortened V by 0 bases and J by 3 bases, and 18 bases separated the two germline ends. CDR3 protein: CAISESGHQILTNQPQHF. The CDR3 DNA sequence: TGTGCCATCAGTGAGTCGGGTCACCAGATCCTTACCAATCAGCCCCAGCATTTT.

The chain combines TRBV29-1 with TRBJ2-3; D ambiguous. Trimming took off 3 bases at V and 2 bases at J, with 9 bases between the two ends. Germline values: CDR1 SQVTM, CDR2 ANQGSEA. This CDR3 contains 13 residues. CDR3 in amino acids: CSVEARFTDTQYF. CDR3 sequence (DNA): TGCAGCGTTGAGGCCAGATTCACAGATACGCAGTATTTT.

The chain has TRBV4-2 and TRBJ1-6; D is ambiguous. V shed 0 bases and J shed 0 bases, with 12 bases lying between them. The CDR3 is 18 amino acids. Germline loops: CDR1 LGHNA, CDR2 YNFKEQ. CDR3 DNA sequence: TGTGCCAGCAGCCAAGAAGCTCACGGTAGCTCCTATAATTCACCCCTCCACTTT. Its translation: CASSQEAHGSSYNSPLHF.

V usage is TRBV5-6 and J usage is TRBJ2-1; TRBD2 matches at 7 bases. This CDR3 comprises 14 residues. Germline V lookup: CDR1 SGHDT, CDR2 YYEEEE. V shed 4 bases, J shed 8 bases, and the junction held 9 bases outside the gene matches. CDR3 residues: CASSPRGLRDEQFF. The CDR3 nucleotides are TGTGCCAGCAGCCCACGGGGACTAAGAGATGAGCAGTTCTTC.

This chain links TRBV27 with TRBJ2-2; 8 positions agree with TRBD1. Germline trimming cut 6 bases from V and 4 bases from J; bases unmatched to any gene: 10. The CDR3 is 16 residues long. The germline CDR1 and CDR2 sequences are MNHEY and SMNVEV (reference sequence). CDR3 nucleotide sequence: TGTGCCAGCAGCCCTAGGACAGGGTTTAGCACCGGGGAGCTGTTTTTT. It translates to CASSPRTGFSTGELFF.

V and J are TRBV4-2 and TRBJ2-2; D is possibly TRBD2 (6 bases). Germline loops: CDR1 LGHNA, CDR2 YNFKEQ. The CDR3 covers 16 residues. Trimming pared 0 bases from V and 5 bases from J, leaving 13 bases between. CDR3 residues: CASSQDLGGRTGELFF. CDR3 nucleotides: TGTGCCAGCAGCCAAGATCTGGGGGGTAGGACCGGGGAGCTGTTTTTT.